These 7 T cell receptor beta chains came from one sample sequenced in a study of molecular identifiers for immune sequencing clone quantification. TCRdb itself ran the PCR reads through MiXCR, one entry per CDR3 protein. In the table there are approximately 500,000 distinct CDR3 sequences, roughly 26% of which are singletons. Sequencing input: naive CD8+ T cells from blood, with Jurkat cell RNA spiked in. Subset given: FACS-sorted CD8+CD4-CCR7+CD45RA+ naive T cells. The origin of the receptors is a human donor in good health. Some libraries in this study had Jurkat cell RNA spiked in.

This clonotype was seen repeatedly, ten times or more. The rearrangement links TRBV12-3 or TRBV12-4 to TRBJ1-1; D may be TRBD1 (6 bases). The CDR3 has 15 residues. Trimming took off 5 bases at V and 11 bases at J, with 24 bases between the two ends. The CDR3 DNA is TGTGCCAGCAGTAAACCACAGGGTTATTATCGGGCGGCTTTCTTT. Translating it yields CASSKPQGYYRAAFF.

This clonotype was picked up many times. The chain joins TRBV7-9 to TRBJ2-5; D might be TRBD2 (5 bases). CDR3 length: 16 amino acids. V lost 2 bases to trimming and J lost 1 base, with 14 bases between them. Germline V gene data show CDR1 as SEHNR and CDR2 as FQNEAQ (reference sequence). The CDR3 sequence is CASSLSPAESQETQYF. CDR3 coding DNA: TGTGCCAGCAGCTTAAGCCCAGCGGAATCCCAAGAGACCCAGTACTTC. The full variable domain, rest sourced from reference TRBV7-9 and TRBJ2-5, is DTGVSQNPRHKITKRGQNVTFRCDPISEHNRLYWYRQTLGQGPEFLTYFQNEAQLEKSRLLSDRFSAERPKGSFSTLEIQRTEQGDSAMYLCASSLSPAESQETQYFGPGTRLLVL.

A few counts support this clonotype. This chain connects TRBV7-2 to TRBJ1-1, with TRBD1 as a possible D gene (6 bases). Deletions cut 3 bases from V and 1 base from J, with 12 bases between. CDR1 is SGHTA and CDR2 is FQGNSA in the germline V gene. CDR3 length: 15 amino acids. CDR3 DNA: TGTGCCAGCAGCTTGGCCCAGGGGCAGAACACTGAAGCTTTCTTT. Encoded protein: CASSLAQGQNTEAFF.

This clonotype was counted at least ten times. This rearrangement joins TRBV29-1 to TRBJ2-7, with D possibly matching TRBD1 (5 bases). Trimming cost V 1 base and J 0 bases, with 7 bases left between them. CDR1 and CDR2 from the germline V gene are SQVTM and ANQGSEA. The CDR3 is made up of 13 amino acids. This chain's CDR3 is CSVEADNSYEQYF. As DNA, the CDR3 is TGCAGCGTTGAAGCGGACAACTCCTACGAGCAGTACTTC.

At least ten counts were recorded for this clonotype. The chain couples TRBV6-1 to TRBJ2-7; D gene ambiguous. The CDR3 length is 13 residues. V gave up 0 bases and J gave up 4 bases, with 7 bases separating them. In germline, CDR1 is MNHNS, CDR2 SASEGT. The CDR3 bases are TGTGCCAGCAGTGAAGCGTCCGGATACGAGCAGTACTTC. This translates into CASSEASGYEQYF.

This clonotype was observed many times. The chain couples TRBV29-1 to TRBJ1-1, with D maybe TRBD1 (5 bases). The CDR3 has 11 residues. Trimming removed 6 bases at V and 8 bases at J, with 13 bases between. From germline, CDR1 is SQVTM and CDR2 ANQGSEA. DNA for the CDR3: TGCAGCGTCCCCGACAGAGACGAAGCTTTCTTT. Protein: CSVPDRDEAFF.

CDR3 sequence reads: CASSTVLGEQFF. CDR3 DNA: TGTGCCAGTAGTACGGTCCTTGGAGAGCAGTTCTTC. This sequence joins TRBV19 and TRBJ2-1; D gene unclear. Germline CDR1 reads LNHDA; CDR2 reads SQIVND (reference sequence). This CDR3 contains 12 residues. Trimming left V 4 bases short and J 10 bases short, with 11 bases between.